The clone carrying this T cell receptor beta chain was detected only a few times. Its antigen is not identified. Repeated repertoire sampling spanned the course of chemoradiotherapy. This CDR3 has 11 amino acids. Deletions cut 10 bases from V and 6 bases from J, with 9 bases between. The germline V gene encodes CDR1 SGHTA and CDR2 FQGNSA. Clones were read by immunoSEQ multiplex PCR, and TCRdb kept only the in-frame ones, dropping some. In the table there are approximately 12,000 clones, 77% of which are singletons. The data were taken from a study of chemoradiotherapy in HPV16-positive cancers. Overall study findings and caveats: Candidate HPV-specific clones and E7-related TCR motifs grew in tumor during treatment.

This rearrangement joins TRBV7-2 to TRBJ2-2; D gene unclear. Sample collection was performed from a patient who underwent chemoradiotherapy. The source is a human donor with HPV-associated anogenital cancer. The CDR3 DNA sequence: TGTGCCACCAATGAGGCCGGGGAGCTGTTTTTT. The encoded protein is CATNEAGELFF. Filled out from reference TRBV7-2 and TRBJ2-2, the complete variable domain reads GAGVSQSPSNKVTEKGKDVELRCDPISGHTALYWYRQSLGQGLEFLIYFQGNSAPDKSGLPSDRFSAERTGGSVSTLTIQRTQQEDSAVYLCATNEAGELFFGEGSRLTVL.